This passage covers 12 T cell receptor beta chains from one sample sequenced in a study of neurological immune-mediated disorders. Described time point: longitudinal time-point 3. Each CDR3 protein is one row after TCRdb ran MiXCR on the 5' RACE reads. The sample has more than 95,000 distinct CDR3 sequences; about a tenth are singletons. Sequenced input: PBMCs. All receptors come from a female donor with HTLV-1-associated myelopathy (HAM/TSP).

In this sample, this clonotype turned up many times. J is TRBJ2-7 and V is TRBV24-1, with no clear D. V lost 2 bases and J lost 3, with 7 bases in between. The germline CDR1 and CDR2 sequences are KGHDR and SFDVKD. The CDR3 is made up of 13 amino acids. The CDR3 nucleotides read TGTGCCACCAGTGATTCGACGGACTACGAGCAGTACTTC. It encodes CATSDSTDYEQYF.

This clonotype appeared many times. Possible read error: a much larger clone is one base away. The gene calls are TRBV28 and TRBJ2-7; 9 bases map to TRBD1. CDR3 size: 15 residues. Germline V gene sequence: CDR1 MDHEN, CDR2 SYDVKM. The CDR3 nucleotides are TGTACCAGCAGTTCACCAGGACAGGGGCAGGACGAGCAGTACTTC. Translated: CTSSSPGQGQDEQYF.

V gene TRBV5-1 combines with J gene TRBJ2-7; 7 nucleotides line up with TRBD1. Trimming at V came to 2 bases and at J to 5 bases, leaving 10 bases not matched to a gene. This CDR3 is built from 15 residues. The germline CDR1 and CDR2 sequences are SGHRS and YFSETQ. Here the CDR3 DNA reads TGCGCCAGCAGCTTACCTAGGACAGGAATCGACGAGCAGTACTTC. It encodes CASSLPRTGIDEQYF.

This clonotype was seen repeatedly, ten times or more. This chain links TRBV25-1 with TRBJ2-7; TRBD2 matches at 8 bases. After removal of 3 bases from V and 3 bases from J, the junction contained 13 bases not matched to a gene. The length of the CDR3 is 17 residues. Germline CDR1 MGHDK, CDR2 SYGVNS. The chain's CDR3 is CASSEGSLAGSDYEQYF. CDR3 sequence (DNA): TGTGCCAGCAGTGAGGGTTCTCTAGCGGGCTCTGACTACGAGCAGTACTTC.

This clonotype was detected a few times. This sequence may be a read error, since a much larger clone differs from it by one base. The chain is built from TRBV5-1 and TRBJ2-5, with D maybe TRBD2 (7 bases). V gave up 4 bases and J gave up 5 bases, with 21 bases separating them. CDR3 length equals 16 residues. In germline, CDR1 is SGHRS, CDR2 YFSETQ. CDR3 sequence: CASSAGQWGGEETQYF. Here the CDR3 DNA reads TGCGCCAGCAGCGCGGGCCAGTGGGGGGGCGAGGAGACCCAGTACTTC.

This clonotype was counted ten times or more. This chain links TRBV2 with TRBJ2-5; D possibly corresponds to TRBD1 (7 bases). V lost 2 bases to trimming and J lost 4 bases, with 11 bases between them. Germline values: CDR1 SNHLY, CDR2 FYNNEI. The CDR3 totals 14 residues. CDR3 region: CASSETQGGETQYF. The CDR3 nucleotides read TGTGCCAGCAGTGAAACTCAGGGGGGAGAGACCCAGTACTTC.

This clonotype was counted only a few times. The V call is TRBV12-3 or TRBV12-4, the J call TRBJ1-1; the D is unclear. This CDR3 has 12 amino acids. With 5 bases removed from V and 8 bases from J, the gap between germline ends came to 12 bases. The CDR3 protein is CASSPIGREAFF. In DNA, the CDR3 is TGTGCCAGCAGTCCTATTGGGAGAGAAGCTTTCTTT.

This clonotype occurred many times. The rearrangement links TRBV2 to TRBJ2-3, with TRBD2 matching over 10 bases. V lost 7 bases, J lost 2 bases, and 9 bases stayed unmatched. The CDR3 contains 16 residues. Per germline, CDR1 SNHLY and CDR2 FYNNEI. The chain's CDR3 is CASNQRGGLDTDTQYF. In DNA form, the CDR3 reads TGTGCCAGCAATCAGCGGGGGGGCCTTGACACAGATACGCAGTATTTT.

This clonotype was seen a few times. This rearrangement joins TRBV20-1 to TRBJ2-2; TRBD2 aligns across 8 bases. Germline V gives CDR1 DFQATT, CDR2 SNEGSKA (reference sequence). Trimming removed 5 bases from V and 5 bases from J; junction bases left unmatched: 10. The CDR3 runs to 15 residues. The CDR3 is CSALRGGASTGELFF. CDR3 sequence (DNA): TGCAGTGCTCTCCGGGGGGGAGCATCGACCGGGGAGCTGTTTTTT.

This clonotype was detected a few times. The chain has TRBV7-2 and TRBJ2-1; perhaps TRBD2 as D (5 bases). Germline CDR1 and CDR2: SGHTA and FQGNSA. V lost 1 base, J lost 7 bases, and 20 bases lay in between. The CDR3 consists of 17 residues. Here the CDR3 reads CASSLGGGSGRRNEQFF. CDR3 sequence (DNA): TGTGCCAGCAGCTTAGGGGGTGGGAGCGGTCGTCGGAATGAGCAGTTCTTC.

Many counts were recorded for this clonotype. The V call is TRBV5-1, the J call TRBJ1-1; unclear D gene. In germline, CDR1 is SGHRS, CDR2 YFSETQ. CDR3 size: 15 residues. V shed 1 base and J shed 0 bases, with 10 bases lying between them. CDR3 DNA: TGCGCCAGCAGCTTGAGAGTGGGAATGAACACTGAAGCTTTCTTT. Translated, it gives CASSLRVGMNTEAFF.

This clonotype was seen repeatedly, ten times or more. This chain connects TRBV5-1 to TRBJ2-7; TRBD1 agrees at 7 bases. Germline-derived CDR1 and CDR2 are SGHRS and YFSETQ. The length of the CDR3 is 17 residues. Trimming removed 0 bases from V and 5 bases from J; junction bases left unmatched: 14. CDR3 sequence (DNA): TGCGCCAGCAGCTTGGGCCTACAGGGGACACAGAGCCACGAGCAGTACTTC. Translated: CASSLGLQGTQSHEQYF.